This TCR beta chain was sequenced during a study of blood T cell repertoires in COVID-19. Study as a whole: The cDNA or gDNA used as material had been derived from T cells, B-cell-depleted T cells, or PBMCs.

The cohort comprised adults aged roughly 18 to 95 years residing in approximately 25 US areas. Original methodology: From reference gene primer amplification, estimates of nucleated cell counts were derived. Method: immunoSEQ multiplex PCR; TCRdb's copy keeps in-frame clones and lacks some. V, J and clone size were drawn from that table, and D and trimming were deduced from the DNA. The table has hundreds of thousands of clones, 85% to 90% seen once. V gave up 3 bases and J gave up 5 bases, with 21 bases separating them. The CDR3 sequence is 17 residues long. Germline assignment: CDR1 SGHVS and CDR2 FQNEAQ.

Sequencing was performed on PBMCs or T cells enriched from blood (not recorded which). This sequence was found in a woman younger than 30 who had recovered from COVID-19. The V call is TRBV7-8, the J call TRBJ2-3; possible D gene TRBD2, 7 bases. CDR3 residues: CASSLGLNRGAIDTQYF. The DNA of the CDR3 is TGTGCCAGCAGCTTGGGCCTGAATCGGGGGGCTATAGATACGCAGTATTTT.